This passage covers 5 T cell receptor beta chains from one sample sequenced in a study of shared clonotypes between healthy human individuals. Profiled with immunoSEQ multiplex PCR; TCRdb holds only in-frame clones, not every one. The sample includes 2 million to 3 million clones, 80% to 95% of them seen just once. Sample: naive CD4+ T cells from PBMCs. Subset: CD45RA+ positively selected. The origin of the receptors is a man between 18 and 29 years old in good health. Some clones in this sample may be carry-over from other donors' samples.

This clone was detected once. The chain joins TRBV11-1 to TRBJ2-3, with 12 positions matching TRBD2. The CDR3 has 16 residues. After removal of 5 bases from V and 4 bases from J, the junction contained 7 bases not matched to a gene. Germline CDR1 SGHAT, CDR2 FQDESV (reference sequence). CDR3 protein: CASSAWGLAGSDTQYF. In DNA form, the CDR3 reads TGTGCCAGCAGCGCATGGGGACTAGCGGGTTCAGATACGCAGTATTTT.

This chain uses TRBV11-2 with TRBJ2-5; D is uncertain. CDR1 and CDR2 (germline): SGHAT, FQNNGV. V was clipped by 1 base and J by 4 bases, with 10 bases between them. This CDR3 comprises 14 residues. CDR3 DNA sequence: TGTGCCAGCAGCTTAGGGATGGTCGGAGAGACCCAGTACTTC. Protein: CASSLGMVGETQYF.

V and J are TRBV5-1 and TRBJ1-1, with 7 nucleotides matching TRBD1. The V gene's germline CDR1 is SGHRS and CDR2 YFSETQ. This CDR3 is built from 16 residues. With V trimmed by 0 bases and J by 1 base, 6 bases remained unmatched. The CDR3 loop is CASSLAGGTANTEAFF. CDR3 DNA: TGCGCCAGCAGCTTGGCCGGTGGGACAGCGAACACTGAAGCTTTCTTT.

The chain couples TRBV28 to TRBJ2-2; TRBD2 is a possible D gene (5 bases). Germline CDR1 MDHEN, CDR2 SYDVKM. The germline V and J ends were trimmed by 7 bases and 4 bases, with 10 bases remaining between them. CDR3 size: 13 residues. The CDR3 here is CASTGKPTGELFF. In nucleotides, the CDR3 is TGTGCCAGCACCGGGAAGCCCACCGGGGAGCTGTTTTTT.

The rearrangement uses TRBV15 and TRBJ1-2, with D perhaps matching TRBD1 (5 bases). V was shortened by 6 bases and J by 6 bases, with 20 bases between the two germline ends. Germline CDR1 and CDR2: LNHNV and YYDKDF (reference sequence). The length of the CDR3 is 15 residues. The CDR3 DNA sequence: TGTGCCACCAGTAAGGATGGGGGGAAACGCGATGGCTACACCTTC. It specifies CATSKDGGKRDGYTF.